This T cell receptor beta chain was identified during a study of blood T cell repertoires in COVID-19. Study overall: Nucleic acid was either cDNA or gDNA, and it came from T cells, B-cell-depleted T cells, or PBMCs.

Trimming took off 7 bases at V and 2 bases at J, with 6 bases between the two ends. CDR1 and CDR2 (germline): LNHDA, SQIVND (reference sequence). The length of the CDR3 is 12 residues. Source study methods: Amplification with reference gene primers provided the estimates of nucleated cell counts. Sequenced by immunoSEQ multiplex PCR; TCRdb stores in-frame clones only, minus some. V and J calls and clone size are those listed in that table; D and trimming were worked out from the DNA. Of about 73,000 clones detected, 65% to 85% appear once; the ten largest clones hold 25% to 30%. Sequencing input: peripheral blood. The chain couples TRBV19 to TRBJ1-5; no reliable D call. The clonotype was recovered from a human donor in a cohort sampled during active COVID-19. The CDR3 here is CASNSGNQPQHF. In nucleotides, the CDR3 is TGTGCCAGTAATTCAGGCAATCAGCCCCAGCATTTT.